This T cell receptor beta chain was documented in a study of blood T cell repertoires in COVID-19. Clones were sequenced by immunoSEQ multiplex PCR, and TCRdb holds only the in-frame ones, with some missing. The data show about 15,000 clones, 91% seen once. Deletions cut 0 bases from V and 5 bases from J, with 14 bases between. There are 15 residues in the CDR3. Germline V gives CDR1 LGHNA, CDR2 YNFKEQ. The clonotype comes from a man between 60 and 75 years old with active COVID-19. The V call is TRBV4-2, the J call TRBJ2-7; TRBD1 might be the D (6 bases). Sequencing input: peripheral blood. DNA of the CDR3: TGTGCCAGCAGCCAAGACGAACAGGGTGAGAACGAGCAGTACTTC. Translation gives CASSQDEQGENEQYF.